Presented here are 14 T cell receptor beta chains from one specimen sequenced in a study of T cells after yellow fever vaccination. TCRdb reanalysed the 5' RACE reads using MiXCR and keeps one entry per CDR3 protein. The sample consists of hundreds of thousands of distinct CDR3 sequences, around 3.9% of them appearing once. Sequencing used PBMCs, obtained on the day of the yellow fever booster vaccination. The receptors come from a man younger than 30 who received the YFV17D yellow fever vaccine.

This clonotype was observed a handful of times. V usage is TRBV7-9 and J usage is TRBJ1-2; the D is unclear. Germline-derived CDR1 and CDR2 are SEHNR and FQNEAQ (reference sequence). Trimming pared 1 base from V and 8 bases from J, leaving 20 bases between. The CDR3 covers 16 residues. The chain's CDR3 is CASSLEPRRAFAGYTF. The CDR3 DNA reads TGTGCCAGCAGCTTAGAGCCACGGAGAGCCTTCGCGGGCTACACCTTC. The full variable domain, completed using reference TRBV7-9 and TRBJ1-2, is DTGVSQNPRHKITKRGQNVTFRCDPISEHNRLYWYRQTLGQGPEFLTYFQNEAQLEKSRLLSDRFSAERPKGSFSTLEIQRTEQGDSAMYLCASSLEPRRAFAGYTFGSGTRLTVV.

V and J are TRBV11-3 and TRBJ2-7; 11 nucleotides agree with TRBD2. Germline CDR1 and CDR2: SGHNT and YENEEA. This CDR3 is built from 18 residues. J was trimmed by 0 bases and V by 0 bases; bases with no gene match: 7. The CDR3 DNA is TGTGCCAGCAGCTTAGATCCAAGTAGCGGGGGGGCCTCCTACGAGCAGTACTTC. It translates to CASSLDPSSGGASYEQYF.

CDR3 sequence: CASSRGGAENQETQYF. The CDR3 DNA follows: TGTGCCAGCAGCAGGGGGGGGGCAGAAAATCAAGAGACCCAGTACTTC. V is TRBV5-4 and J is TRBJ2-5; tentatively, D is TRBD2 (7 bases). Germline loops: CDR1 SGHNT, CDR2 YYREEE (reference sequence). The CDR3 covers 16 residues. V lost 4 bases, J lost 2 bases, and 18 bases lay in between.

This clonotype was recorded a few times. The chain links TRBV27 to TRBJ1-5; D call uncertain. Germline-derived CDR1 and CDR2 are MNHEY and SMNVEV (reference sequence). With 5 bases removed from V and 2 bases from J, the gap between germline ends came to 19 bases. This CDR3 is built from 17 residues. CDR3: CASSLMGMGLGNQPQHF. The CDR3 region has the DNA TGTGCCAGCAGTCTCATGGGGATGGGTCTTGGCAATCAGCCCCAGCATTTT.

This clonotype was observed at least ten times. The chain recombines TRBV11-2 with TRBJ2-1; tentative D call: TRBD1 (6 bases). V lost 5 bases, J lost 15 bases, and 17 bases lay in between. This CDR3 region has 12 residues. Germline assignment: CDR1 SGHAT and CDR2 FQNNGV. In DNA, the CDR3 is TGTGCCAGCAGCGCTAAGGGGGACCGCGGGTTCTTC. Amino acids: CASSAKGDRGFF.

This sequence joins TRBV5-1 and TRBJ2-7, with TRBD2 matching 8 bases. The V gene's germline CDR1 is SGHRS and CDR2 YFSETQ. The trim removed 1 base at V and 0 bases at J, leaving 3 bases unmatched. The CDR3 totals 15 residues. The chain's CDR3 is CASSLSSGLSYEQYV. The CDR3 DNA reads TGCGCCAGCAGCTTGTCTAGCGGGCTCTCCTACGAGCAGTACGTC.

The sample holds many counts of this clonotype. The chain couples TRBV5-1 to TRBJ2-7, with unresolved D. Germline V CDR1 and CDR2: SGHRS, YFSETQ. The CDR3 has 16 residues. Trimming took 1 base from V and 6 from J, leaving 20 bases between them. The CDR3 DNA reads as TGCGCCAGCAGCTTGACGGATTTTGGGTTCTCCCGCGAGCAGTACTTC. Protein sequence: CASSLTDFGFSREQYF.

In this sample, this clonotype turned up a few times. The chain carries TRBV20-1 and TRBJ2-3; TRBD2 matches at 9 bases. The CDR3 spans 16 residues. J was trimmed by 4 bases and V by 4 bases; bases with no gene match: 12. Germline CDR1 DFQATT, CDR2 SNEGSKA (reference sequence). The CDR3 sequence: CSAKSLIAGEADTQYF. The CDR3, as DNA: TGCAGTGCTAAAAGCCTAATAGCGGGGGAAGCAGATACGCAGTATTTT.

This clonotype was detected many times. This chain joins TRBV15 and TRBJ2-2; D may be TRBD2 (5 bases). V dropped 0 bases and J dropped 6 bases, with 8 bases sitting between them. Germline-derived CDR1 and CDR2 are LNHNV and YYDKDF (reference sequence). The CDR3 contains 14 residues. CDR3 bases: TGTGCCACCAGCAGAGAAGTGAGGGCCGGGGAGCTGTTTTTT. This gives the protein CATSREVRAGELFF.

The sample holds a few counts of this clonotype. The chain joins TRBV20-1 to TRBJ2-2, with D possibly TRBD2 on 6 matching bases. V was shortened by 0 bases and J by 4 bases, with 6 bases between the two germline ends. Germline V lookup: CDR1 DFQATT, CDR2 SNEGSKA (reference sequence). The CDR3 extends over 13 amino acids. CDR3 nucleotide sequence: TGCAGTGCTAGAGACGGGAGCACCGGGGAGCTGTTTTTT. It translates to CSARDGSTGELFF.

The table lists this clonotype with many counts. The gene calls are TRBV12-3 or TRBV12-4 and TRBJ2-5; the D is unclear. Trimming removed 1 base from V and 5 bases from J, with 11 bases in between. The CDR3 covers 14 residues. This CDR3 reads CASSLVGWMETQYF. The CDR3, as DNA: TGTGCCAGCAGTTTAGTGGGTTGGATGGAGACCCAGTACTTC.

This clonotype was found many times. The genes are TRBV6-1 and TRBJ2-2; D is unresolved. Germline CDR1 reads MNHNS; CDR2 reads SASEGT. Trimming left V 0 bases short and J 8 bases short, with 10 bases between. The CDR3 is made up of 14 amino acids. CDR3 nucleotides: TGTGCCAGCAGTGAAGCGCAAAATGAGGGGGAGCTGTTTTTT. Translated: CASSEAQNEGELFF.

The table lists this clonotype with a few counts. The V call is TRBV18, the J call TRBJ1-3, with unresolved D. CDR3 length: 16 amino acids. Germline V gene lookup returns CDR1 KGHSH and CDR2 LQKENI. V lost 2 bases to trimming and J lost 0 bases, with 11 bases between them. As DNA, the CDR3 is TGTGCCAGCTCACCAAGCCCGTCCATCTCTGGAAACACCATATATTTT. This encodes CASSPSPSISGNTIYF.

This clonotype was seen at least ten times. As DNA, the CDR3 is TGTGCCAGCAGTCCCCCGGCTAGCACAGATACGCAGTATTTT. Its translation: CASSPPASTDTQYF. This chain connects TRBV6-6 to TRBJ2-3; D remains ambiguous. There are 14 residues in the CDR3. The V end lost 5 bases, the J end lost 0 bases, and 9 bases lay between the germline ends. CDR1 is MNHNY and CDR2 is SVGAGI in the germline V gene (reference sequence).